The 8 T cell receptor beta chains below were found in one sample sequenced in a study of blood T cell repertoires in COVID-19. Libraries were prepared by immunoSEQ multiplex PCR; TCRdb keeps only in-frame clonotypes and omits some of them. The table has about 370,000 clones, approximately 89% seen once. Sample: PBMCs or T cells enriched from blood (not recorded which). These TCRs come from a middle-aged woman who had been exposed to COVID-19.

The chain is built from TRBV6-2 or TRBV6-3 and TRBJ1-1; the D is unclear. The CDR3 consists of 11 residues. CDR1 MNHEY and CDR2 SVGEGT come from the germline V gene. V was shortened by 4 bases and J by 9 bases, with 9 bases between the two germline ends. CDR3 sequence reads: CASSFTGKAFF. The CDR3 bases are TGTGCCAGCAGTTTCACCGGGAAAGCTTTCTTT.

This clone was recorded a few times. The chain joins TRBV6-2 or TRBV6-3 to TRBJ1-2, with TRBD1 as a possible D gene (5 bases). With 0 bases removed from V and 2 bases from J, the gap between germline ends came to 10 bases. CDR1 is MNHEY, CDR2 SVGEGT, per germline. CDR3 length equals 15 residues. The CDR3 coding sequence is TGTGCCAGCAGTTACTCGCAGGGCCCAAACTATGGCTACACCTTC. Its protein is CASSYSQGPNYGYTF.

This rearrangement joins TRBV7-9 to TRBJ1-1, with 8 bases lining up with TRBD1. Trimming cost V 6 bases and J 1 base; bases outside gene matches: 4. Germline CDR1 reads SEHNR; CDR2 reads FQNEAQ (reference sequence). The length of the CDR3 is 14 residues. The chain's CDR3 is CASRSTGGNTEAFF. The CDR3 bases are TGTGCCAGCAGGTCCACAGGGGGGAACACTGAAGCTTTCTTT.

The chain links TRBV20-1 to TRBJ2-1; D gene uncertain. CDR1 and CDR2 (germline): DFQATT, SNEGSKA (reference sequence). V lost 0 bases, J lost 12 bases, and 9 bases lay in between. The CDR3 spans 11 residues. The DNA of the CDR3 is TGCAGTGCTAGAGATAATAGCCGGCAGTTCTTC. Protein: CSARDNSRQFF.

The chain is built from TRBV5-1 and TRBJ1-2; weak D call: TRBD1 (6 bases). Germline lookup yields CDR1 SGHRS and CDR2 YFSETQ. The CDR3 loop spans 16 amino acids. V shed 0 bases and J shed 1 base, with 13 bases lying between them. The CDR3 is CASSLASTGFNYGYTF. The CDR3 DNA follows: TGCGCCAGCAGCTTGGCCTCTACAGGGTTTAACTATGGCTACACCTTC.

The J gene is TRBJ1-2, the V gene TRBV7-8, with D uncertain. The V gene lost 4 bases and the J gene lost 0 bases, with 12 bases spanning the gap. Germline V gene data show CDR1 as SGHVS and CDR2 as FQNEAQ. CDR3 length: 15 amino acids. The CDR3 DNA reads TGTGCCAGCAGCTCGCCGAGGAGAACTAACTATGGCTACACCTTC. This codes for CASSSPRRTNYGYTF.

This rearrangement joins TRBV5-4 to TRBJ1-6, with TRBD1 matching 8 bases. This CDR3 has 17 residues. Germline CDR1 SGHNT, CDR2 YYREEE (reference sequence). The V and J ends lost 4 bases and 0 bases, in that order; junction bases with no gene match: 6. CDR3 DNA: TGTGCCAGCAGCCGGGACAGGCCTAGCTCCTATAATTCACCCCTCCACTTT. Encoded protein: CASSRDRPSSYNSPLHF.

The chain carries TRBV18 and TRBJ1-1; D is possibly TRBD1 (5 bases). Trimming took 3 bases from V and 3 from J, leaving 14 bases between them. This CDR3 is 15 amino acids long. Germline lookup yields CDR1 KGHSH and CDR2 LQKENI. This CDR3 is CASSPPGGGYTEAFF. The CDR3 coding sequence is TGTGCCAGCTCACCTCCGGGGGGGGGTTACACTGAAGCTTTCTTT. The variable domain in full, with the rest retrieved from reference TRBV18 and TRBJ1-1, is NAGVMQNPRHLVRRRGQEARLRCSPMKGHSHVYWYRQLPEEGLKFMVYLQKENIIDESGMPKERFSAEFPKEGPSILRIQQVVRGDSAAYFCASSPPGGGYTEAFFGQGTRLTVV.